These 31 T cell receptor beta chains share one sample of origin, sequenced in a study of cytomegalovirus exposure and HLA in healthy donors. 13 Jbeta primers and 60 Vbeta primers were used for the PCR. Here immunoSEQ multiplex PCR was the method, and the copy in TCRdb shows in-frame clones only, minus some. Here the sample spans about 250,000 clones, about 80% being singletons. Sequenced material: PBMCs. These receptors were obtained from a girl aged 2 to 9 in good health and CMV-seronegative.

This sequence joins TRBV11-3 and TRBJ1-1, with D possibly matching TRBD1 (5 bases). This CDR3 is 13 amino acids long. V was shortened by 2 bases and J by 4 bases, with 8 bases between the two germline ends. Germline CDR1 reads SGHNT; CDR2 reads YENEEA. CDR3: CASSLRGGTEAFF. Written as DNA, the CDR3 is TGTGCCAGCAGCTTAAGGGGCGGCACTGAAGCTTTCTTT.

This chain uses TRBV6-5 with TRBJ1-1; TRBD1 is a possible D gene (5 bases). Deletions cut 6 bases from V and 5 bases from J, with 13 bases between. The germline CDR1 and CDR2 sequences are MNHEY and SVGAGI. The CDR3 consists of 13 residues. This CDR3 is CASSPTGGTEAFF. The CDR3 nucleotides are TGTGCCAGCAGCCCCACGGGGGGGACTGAAGCTTTCTTT.

This chain connects TRBV4-1 to TRBJ2-5; TRBD2 aligns across 9 bases. CDR1 and CDR2 (germline): MGHRA, YSYEKL. This CDR3 region has 13 residues. V was clipped by 9 bases and J by 4 bases; unmatched bases: 6. The CDR3 spells CASASGATETQYF. The CDR3 DNA sequence: TGCGCCAGTGCTAGCGGGGCGACAGAGACCCAGTACTTC.

The chain uses TRBV7-7 and TRBJ2-1; D remains ambiguous. CDR1 and CDR2 (germline): SSHAT, FNYEAQ (reference sequence). Trimming left V 5 bases short and J 0 bases short, with 11 bases between. The CDR3 has 15 residues. The DNA of the CDR3 is TGTGCCAGCAGCAAAGACTGGAGCTCCTACAATGAGCAGTTCTTC. It codes for CASSKDWSSYNEQFF.

The genes are TRBV4-1 and TRBJ2-7, with D unclear. There are 14 residues in the CDR3. V was cut by 2 bases and J by 6 bases, with 14 bases left in between. The germline CDR1 and CDR2 sequences are MGHRA and YSYEKL. The CDR3: CASSQQPSESEQYF. CDR3 DNA sequence: TGCGCCAGCAGCCAACAACCCTCGGAGAGCGAGCAGTACTTC.

The chain employs TRBV27 and TRBJ2-2; D perhaps matches TRBD1 (5 bases). This CDR3 contains 15 residues. The V end lost 8 bases, the J end lost 1 base, and 14 bases lay between the germline ends. Germline lookup yields CDR1 MNHEY and CDR2 SMNVEV (reference sequence). CDR3 residues: CASRLSGQNTGELFF. The DNA for the CDR3 is TGTGCCAGCCGTCTGTCCGGACAGAACACCGGGGAGCTGTTTTTT.

This clone was seen once. The genes are TRBV6-5 and TRBJ1-6; D is uncertain. The CDR3 has 14 amino acids. Trimming took 10 bases from V and 8 from J, leaving 18 bases between them. Germline V gene data show CDR1 as MNHEY and CDR2 as SVGAGI. This CDR3 reads CATFLGVLDSPLHF. The DNA for the CDR3 is TGTGCCACCTTCCTCGGGGTCCTGGATTCACCCCTCCACTTT.

This rearrangement joins TRBV11-1 to TRBJ1-2; no clear D gene. V lost 1 base to trimming and J lost 5 bases, with 14 bases between them. CDR3 length: 15 residues. The V gene's germline CDR1 is SGHAT and CDR2 FQDESV (reference sequence). The CDR3 nucleotides are TGTGCCAGCAGCTTAGGGAGTTCTACGTCTTATGGCTACACCTTC. It specifies CASSLGSSTSYGYTF.

A few counts support this clone. One end of the junction fails to match germline, which may point to a read error. The chain couples TRBV7-9 to TRBJ2-1; 12 nucleotides line up with TRBD2. The CDR3 is made up of 16 amino acids. Germline values: CDR1 SEHNR, CDR2 FQNEAQ (reference sequence). CDR3 amino acids: CSSSTLAGGRDNEQFF. In DNA form, the CDR3 reads TGTTCCAGCAGCACTCTAGCGGGGGGGAGGGATAATGAGCAGTTCTTC. The full variable domain, rest sourced from reference TRBV7-9 and TRBJ2-1, is DTGVSQNPRHKITKRGQNVTFRCDPISEHNRLYWYRQTLGQGPEFLTYFQNEAQLEKSRLLSDRFSAERPKGSFSTLEIQRTEQGDSAMYLCSSSTLAGGRDNEQFFGPGTRLTVL.

The J gene is TRBJ2-1, the V gene TRBV7-9; 13 nucleotides match TRBD2. Unmatched junction bases numbered 11, after V lost 3 bases and J lost 12 bases. CDR3 length: 16 residues. Germline CDR1 and CDR2: SEHNR and FQNEAQ (reference sequence). This chain's CDR3 is CASSLGLAGSRRGQFF. The CDR3 coding sequence is TGTGCCAGCAGCTTGGGACTAGCGGGGAGTAGGCGTGGGCAGTTCTTC.

The chain employs TRBV14 and TRBJ1-1; perhaps TRBD1 as D (6 bases). V lost 0 bases to trimming and J lost 3 bases, with 14 bases between them. Germline V gene sequence: CDR1 SGHDN, CDR2 FVKESK. The CDR3 runs to 16 residues. Here the CDR3 reads CASSQDFTGSDTEAFF. The DNA of the CDR3 is TGTGCCAGCAGCCAAGACTTCACAGGGTCGGACACTGAAGCTTTCTTT.

Concerning this clone itself: The junction shows a germline mismatch at one end, possibly a read error. V and J are TRBV4-1 and TRBJ1-1, with a possible D match to TRBD1 (5 bases). Germline lookup yields CDR1 MGHRA and CDR2 YSYEKL. CDR3 length equals 16 residues. CDR3 residues: CASSPGSGWGDTETFF. CDR3 coding DNA: TGCGCCAGCAGCCCAGGAAGTGGCTGGGGCGACACTGAAACTTTCTTT.

The chain carries TRBV9 and TRBJ2-5, with a weak D call TRBD2 (5 bases). CDR1 SGDLS and CDR2 YYNGEE come from the germline V gene. The CDR3 runs 15 residues. The ends were cut back, 3 bases at V and 5 bases at J, with 17 bases in the middle. CDR3 amino acids: CASSGGAGSMETQYF. Written as DNA, the CDR3 is TGTGCCAGCAGCGGAGGCGCGGGTAGCATGGAGACCCAGTACTTC.

This sequence joins TRBV13 and TRBJ2-2; D remains unclear. CDR3 length equals 15 residues. Germline CDR1 PRHDT, CDR2 FYEKMQ (reference sequence). Trimming left V 2 bases short and J 0 bases short, with 7 bases between. The CDR3 here is CASSLRGANTGELFF. The CDR3 coding sequence is TGTGCCAGCAGCTTAAGAGGAGCGAACACCGGGGAGCTGTTTTTT.

This chain connects TRBV11-2 to TRBJ1-1, with D possibly matching TRBD1 (5 bases). With 8 bases removed from V and 3 bases from J, the gap between germline ends came to 19 bases. This CDR3 spans 15 amino acids. CDR1 SGHAT and CDR2 FQNNGV come from the germline V gene. The CDR3 region has the DNA TGTGCCAGCCGCCAGGTCCGGGGGTTGGACACTGAAGCTTTCTTT. This sequence encodes CASRQVRGLDTEAFF.

This clone was picked up one time. The chain combines TRBV2 with TRBJ2-5; possibly TRBD2 for D (7 bases). V was clipped by 8 bases and J by 5 bases, with 15 bases between them. The CDR3 spans 13 residues. CDR1 is SNHLY, CDR2 FYNNEI, per germline. The CDR3, as DNA: TGTGCCAGCGACAGGCGGGGGAGCGAGACCCAGTACTTC. This encodes CASDRRGSETQYF.

The table lists this clone with a few counts. This rearrangement joins TRBV7-9 to TRBJ2-7; D not certain. Germline V gives CDR1 SEHNR, CDR2 FQNEAQ (reference sequence). The CDR3 is 13 residues long. V shed 5 bases and J shed 2 bases, with 10 bases lying between them. CDR3 nucleotides: TGTGCCAGCAGCCCGCCCGGAGCCTACGAGCAGTACTTC. Protein sequence: CASSPPGAYEQYF.

V gene TRBV12-5 combines with J gene TRBJ2-1, with D possibly TRBD2 on 6 matching bases. CDR1 and CDR2 (germline): LGHNT, FRNRAP. V was pared by 2 bases and J by 4 bases, with 12 bases between. This CDR3 has 15 amino acids. CDR3 in DNA: TGTGCTAGTGGTTTGCCCCTGGGACTGTACAATGAGCAGTTCTTC. This encodes CASGLPLGLYNEQFF.

CDR3: CASSLVAETADGYTF. CDR3 nucleotides: TGTGCCAGCAGCTTGGTAGCAGAGACAGCTGATGGCTACACCTTC. The chain joins TRBV5-4 to TRBJ1-2, with D maybe TRBD1 (5 bases). V was cut by 0 bases and J by 6 bases, with 15 bases left in between. Germline CDR1 reads SGHNT; CDR2 reads YYREEE (reference sequence). The CDR3 has 15 amino acids.

V usage is TRBV7-9 and J usage is TRBJ2-5; 13 bases are shared with TRBD2. The J call may be mistaken, given a closer DNA end match to TRBJ2-7. Germline CDR1 is SEHNR and CDR2 is FQNEAQ (reference sequence). This CDR3 is 19 amino acids long. CDR3 region: CASSSWETSGGTWGDEQYF. CDR3 in DNA: TGTGCCAGCAGCTCGTGGGAGACTAGCGGGGGGACCTGGGGCGACGAGCAGTACTTC.

The V gene is TRBV2, the J gene TRBJ2-7, with 8 bases aligning to TRBD1. CDR3 length: 15 amino acids. With V trimmed by 8 bases and J by 0 bases, 9 bases remained unmatched. Germline V gene data show CDR1 as SNHLY and CDR2 as FYNNEI. CDR3 protein: CASGLRDRFSYEQYF. DNA of the CDR3: TGTGCCAGCGGCTTGAGGGACAGGTTCTCCTACGAGCAGTACTTC.

The genes are TRBV27 and TRBJ1-2; TRBD1 matches at 7 bases. This CDR3 region has 15 residues. CDR1 is MNHEY, CDR2 SMNVEV, per germline (reference sequence). The V and J ends lost 2 bases and 3 bases, in that order; junction bases with no gene match: 6. The CDR3 is CASSLRGTAYYGYTF. CDR3 coding DNA: TGTGCCAGCAGTTTAAGGGGGACAGCCTACTATGGCTACACCTTC.

The V gene is TRBV4-1, the J gene TRBJ1-2; D is possibly TRBD1 (5 bases). V gave up 0 bases and J gave up 3 bases, with 23 bases separating them. Germline CDR1 reads MGHRA; CDR2 reads YSYEKL. The CDR3 is 19 residues long. The CDR3 region has the DNA TGCGCCAGCAGCCAAGATCCAGCGGGGAATCGGGGCCCATACTATGGCTACACCTTC. It yields the protein CASSQDPAGNRGPYYGYTF.

V is TRBV29-1 and J is TRBJ2-7; D may be TRBD1 (6 bases). Per germline, CDR1 SQVTM and CDR2 ANQGSEA. The CDR3 has 13 amino acids. Trimming cost V 7 bases and J 1 base, with 14 bases left between them. The CDR3 is CSAAGTPSYEQYF. CDR3 sequence (DNA): TGCAGCGCAGCCGGGACACCTTCCTACGAGCAGTACTTC.

The CDR3 is CAWDGQGKLFF. CDR3 in DNA: TGTGCCTGGGACGGACAGGGGAAACTGTTTTTT. The chain recombines TRBV30 with TRBJ1-4; 9 nucleotides agree with TRBD1. In germline, CDR1 is GTSNPN, CDR2 SVGIG (reference sequence). V dropped 5 bases and J dropped 11; count of bases not matched to a gene: 3. The CDR3 sequence is 11 residues long.

The chain employs TRBV5-6 and TRBJ2-7; 11 nucleotides align to TRBD2. Looked up from germline, CDR1 is SGHDT and CDR2 is YYEEEE. Trimming cost V 4 bases and J 7 bases; bases outside gene matches: 16. The CDR3 has 17 residues. Written as DNA, the CDR3 is TGTGCCAGCAGCAGGGGACCGACTAGCGGGGCGTTGGGGGAGCAGTACTTC. Residues: CASSRGPTSGALGEQYF.

J is TRBJ1-6 and V is TRBV13; tentatively, D is TRBD1 (6 bases). Germline-derived CDR1 and CDR2 are PRHDT and FYEKMQ (reference sequence). The V end was cut by 5 bases, the J end by 5 bases, with 13 bases between. The CDR3 loop spans 15 amino acids. CDR3 residues: CASSTSGADNSPLHF. Written as DNA, the CDR3 is TGTGCCAGCAGCACGTCAGGGGCAGATAATTCACCCCTCCACTTT. Full variable domain (remainder filled in from reference TRBV13 and TRBJ1-6): AAGVIQSPRHLIKEKRETATLKCYPIPRHDTVYWYQQGPGQDPQFLISFYEKMQSDKGSIPDRFSAQQFSDYHSELNMSSLELGDSALYFCASSTSGADNSPLHFGNGTRLTVT.

The chain is built from TRBV11-2 and TRBJ1-2; TRBD1 is a possible D gene (6 bases). This CDR3 is 16 amino acids long. Trimming pared 4 bases from V and 4 bases from J, leaving 19 bases between. CDR1 and CDR2 (germline): SGHAT, FQNNGV. For the CDR3, the DNA is TGTGCCAGCAGCTCCCACAGGAGCAGGGGAGTCTATGGCTACACCTTC. The encoded protein is CASSSHRSRGVYGYTF.

V usage is TRBV30 and J usage is TRBJ1-1; D remains ambiguous. This CDR3 spans 14 amino acids. The V end lost 1 base, the J end lost 1 base, and 10 bases lay between the germline ends. CDR1 and CDR2 (germline): GTSNPN, SVGIG (reference sequence). CDR3: CAWSANTGNTEAFF. The CDR3 DNA reads TGTGCCTGGAGTGCTAATACTGGGAACACTGAAGCTTTCTTT.

The rearrangement links TRBV9 to TRBJ1-6; TRBD1 might be the D (6 bases). Germline V gives CDR1 SGDLS, CDR2 YYNGEE. V lost 4 bases to trimming and J lost 7 bases, with 18 bases between them. The CDR3 loop spans 16 amino acids. The CDR3 region has the DNA TGTGCCAGCAGCCCTCGTTTACAGGGCACAAATTCACCCCTCCACTTT. Its translation: CASSPRLQGTNSPLHF.

The rearrangement uses TRBV6-4 and TRBJ2-1; 8 bases are shared with TRBD1. Per the germline V gene, CDR1 is MRHNA and CDR2 is SNTAGT. V gave up 0 bases and J gave up 7 bases; unmatched junction bases: 11. The length of the CDR3 is 17 residues. CDR3: CASSDSTLDRAANEQFF. CDR3 bases: TGTGCCAGCAGTGACTCGACGTTGGACAGGGCTGCTAATGAGCAGTTCTTC.